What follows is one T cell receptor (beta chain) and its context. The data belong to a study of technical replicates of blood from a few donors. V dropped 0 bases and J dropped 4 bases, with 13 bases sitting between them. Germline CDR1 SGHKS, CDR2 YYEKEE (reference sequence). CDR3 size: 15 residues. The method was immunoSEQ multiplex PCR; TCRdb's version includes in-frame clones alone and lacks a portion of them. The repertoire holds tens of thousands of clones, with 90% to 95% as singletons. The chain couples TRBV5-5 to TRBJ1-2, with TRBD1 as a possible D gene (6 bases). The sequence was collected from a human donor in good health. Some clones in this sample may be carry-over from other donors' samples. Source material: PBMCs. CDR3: CASSLADRSGYGYTF. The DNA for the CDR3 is TGTGCCAGCAGCTTGGCCGACAGGTCGGGCTATGGCTACACCTTC. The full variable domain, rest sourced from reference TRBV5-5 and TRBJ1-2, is DAGVTQSPTHLIKTRGQQVTLRCSPISGHKSVSWYQQVLGQGPQFIFQYYEKEERGRGNFPDRFSARQFPNYSSELNVNALLLGDSALYLCASSLADRSGYGYTFGSGTRLTVV.